Listed below are T cell receptor beta chains from one sample, sequenced in a study of radiotherapy plus CTLA-4 blockade in lung cancer. Assay: immunoSEQ multiplex PCR; the TCRdb copy retains only in-frame clones and omits some. The sample includes approximately 46,000 clones, roughly 81% of them seen just once. The sample here was peripheral blood, taken from a patient treated with radiotherapy plus ipilimumab. The source is a human donor with non-small cell lung cancer whose response to radiotherapy plus ipilimumab could not be evaluated. CDR3s include the opening cysteine and the closing phenylalanine or tryptophan. The order of the fields is CDR3 DNA, CDR3 protein, V gene, D gene, J gene, clone size. D genes are given only for firm matches. Clone size is shown for a subset of rows, as once, few, many or a class of expanded clone.

CDR3nt: TGTGCCAGCAGTTACTCTGCAAGGAGTGTGGCCTTC; CDR3aa: CASSYSARSVAF; v_gene: TRBV6-6; d_gene: -; j_gene: TRBJ1-2; abundance: few
CDR3nt: TGTGCCAGCAGCTCATGTGGGGCCTCCACAGATACGCAGTATTTT; CDR3aa: CASSSCGASTDTQYF; v_gene: TRBV21-1; d_gene: -; j_gene: TRBJ2-3; abundance: few
CDR3nt: TGCGCCAGCAGCCAAGAGAGGACTAGCGGAAACAATGAGCAGTTCTTC; CDR3aa: CASSQERTSGNNEQFF; v_gene: TRBV4-1; d_gene: TRBD2; j_gene: TRBJ2-1; abundance: -
CDR3nt: TGTGCCAGCAGCGTAGGGAGTGACAATGAGCAGTTCTTC; CDR3aa: CASSVGSDNEQFF; v_gene: TRBV9; d_gene: -; j_gene: TRBJ2-1; abundance: -
CDR3nt: TGCGCCAGCAGCCAAGGGAGTCCAGCGGGAAGGTCAGATACGCAGTATTTT; CDR3aa: CASSQGSPAGRSDTQYF; v_gene: TRBV4-3; d_gene: TRBD2; j_gene: TRBJ2-3; abundance: -
CDR3nt: TGTGCCACCAGCAGAGAACCGACAGGGGGCGACGAGCAGTACTTC; CDR3aa: CATSREPTGGDEQYF; v_gene: TRBV15; d_gene: TRBD1; j_gene: TRBJ2-7; abundance: -
CDR3nt: TGTGCCAGCAGCCCAAGGAGGAGGGTGGGCAACACCGGGGAGCTGTTTTTT; CDR3aa: CASSPRRRVGNTGELFF; v_gene: TRBV7-2; d_gene: -; j_gene: TRBJ2-2; abundance: -
CDR3nt: TGTGCCAGCAGCCAAGGGGCCGGGACTAGGATAGACGAGCAGTTCTTC; CDR3aa: CASSQGAGTRIDEQFF; v_gene: TRBV4-2; d_gene: TRBD2; j_gene: TRBJ2-1; abundance: -
CDR3nt: TGCAGTGCCACTTCATTGGATGAGCAGTTCTTC; CDR3aa: CSATSLDEQFF; v_gene: TRBV20-1; d_gene: -; j_gene: TRBJ2-1; abundance: once
CDR3nt: TGCGCCAGCAGCCTTTCCAGCGGGAGCTTGGGGGAGACCCAGTACTTC; CDR3aa: CASSLSSGSLGETQYF; v_gene: TRBV5-1; d_gene: TRBD2; j_gene: TRBJ2-5; abundance: -
CDR3nt: TGCGCCAGCAGGACGGGACTAGCGGGAGAAGATGAGCAGTTCTTC; CDR3aa: CASRTGLAGEDEQFF; v_gene: TRBV4-1; d_gene: TRBD2; j_gene: TRBJ2-1; abundance: -
CDR3nt: TGTGCCAGCAGCTTGAAGAACAGGGTTGGTGGGGCCAACGTCCTGACTTTC; CDR3aa: CASSLKNRVGGANVLTF; v_gene: TRBV5-4; d_gene: -; j_gene: TRBJ2-6; abundance: -
CDR3nt: TGTGCCAGCAGTCCAAAGTCCCCGGGACAGTACAATGAGCAGTTCTTC; CDR3aa: CASSPKSPGQYNEQFF; v_gene: TRBV28; d_gene: TRBD1; j_gene: TRBJ2-1; abundance: -
CDR3nt: TGTGCCAGCAGTGCGACTAGCGGGAGGAAAAACATTCAGTACTTC; CDR3aa: CASSATSGRKNIQYF; v_gene: TRBV27; d_gene: TRBD2; j_gene: TRBJ2-4; abundance: few
CDR3nt: TGTGCCAGCGGGGCCCGAAACACCGGGGAGCTGTTTTTT; CDR3aa: CASGARNTGELFF; v_gene: TRBV6-1; d_gene: -; j_gene: TRBJ2-2; abundance: -
CDR3nt: TGCAGCGGGCTCAAATACGAGCAGTACTTC; CDR3aa: CSGLKYEQYF; v_gene: TRBV29-1; d_gene: -; j_gene: TRBJ2-7; abundance: -
CDR3nt: TGTGCCAGCAGTTTTGTGACTGGGGCGACGGGTGGCTATGGCTACACCTTC; CDR3aa: CASSFVTGATGGYGYTF; v_gene: TRBV28; d_gene: -; j_gene: TRBJ1-2; abundance: -
CDR3nt: TGCGCCAGCAGCTTGGCCGGGGGAGTGGCCTACGAGCAGTACTTC; CDR3aa: CASSLAGGVAYEQYF; v_gene: TRBV5-1; d_gene: -; j_gene: TRBJ2-7; abundance: few
CDR3nt: TGTGCCAGCAGTGATTTGGGGAGCTTAAGCGGGGAGCTGTTTTTT; CDR3aa: CASSDLGSLSGELFF; v_gene: TRBV2; d_gene: -; j_gene: TRBJ2-2; abundance: few
CDR3nt: TGTGCCAGCTCACCTCGGGACACCTATGGCTACACCTTC; CDR3aa: CASSPRDTYGYTF; v_gene: TRBV18; d_gene: -; j_gene: TRBJ1-2; abundance: once
CDR3nt: TGTGCCAGCAGTTTAGCCGGGGGGATCTCCTACGAGCAGTACTTC; CDR3aa: CASSLAGGISYEQYF; v_gene: TRBV28; d_gene: TRBD2; j_gene: TRBJ2-7; abundance: -
CDR3nt: TGTGCCAGCAGCCCTTACGGATCCAACGGGGGCTACACCTTC; CDR3aa: CASSPYGSNGGYTF; v_gene: TRBV28; d_gene: -; j_gene: TRBJ1-2; abundance: -
CDR3nt: TGTGCCAGCAGTTTCGGTGGGGGCGGGGGTAACACTGAAGCTTTCTTT; CDR3aa: CASSFGGGGGNTEAFF; v_gene: TRBV28; d_gene: -; j_gene: TRBJ1-1; abundance: -
CDR3nt: TGTGCCAGCAGCCAAGGTAGCGGGAGCCAGTACGAGCAGTACTTC; CDR3aa: CASSQGSGSQYEQYF; v_gene: TRBV7-3; d_gene: TRBD2; j_gene: TRBJ2-7; abundance: -
CDR3nt: TGTGCCAGCAGCGTAGCTGGACAGGGCAGCTACAATGAGCAGTTCTTC; CDR3aa: CASSVAGQGSYNEQFF; v_gene: TRBV9; d_gene: TRBD1; j_gene: TRBJ2-1; abundance: -
CDR3nt: TGTGCCAGCTCACCTTTAGCGGGAGCCCTCAATGAGCAGTTCTTC; CDR3aa: CASSPLAGALNEQFF; v_gene: TRBV18; d_gene: TRBD2; j_gene: TRBJ2-1; abundance: -
CDR3nt: TGTGCCAGCAGAAATTTACCGGGACATCGGAACACTGAAGCTTTCTTT; CDR3aa: CASRNLPGHRNTEAFF; v_gene: TRBV27; d_gene: -; j_gene: TRBJ1-1; abundance: -
CDR3nt: TGCAGCGTTTGGGGCGGGGGTAACGAAAAACTGTTTTTT; CDR3aa: CSVWGGGNEKLFF; v_gene: TRBV29-1; d_gene: -; j_gene: TRBJ1-4; abundance: -
CDR3nt: TGTGCCTCAAGGGATAGCGCCTACGAGCAGTACTTC; CDR3aa: CASRDSAYEQYF; v_gene: TRBV6-5; d_gene: -; j_gene: TRBJ2-7; abundance: -
CDR3nt: TGCAGCGTTGTCGACAGGGGGATTTACGAGCAGTACTTC; CDR3aa: CSVVDRGIYEQYF; v_gene: TRBV29-1; d_gene: TRBD1; j_gene: TRBJ2-7; abundance: -
CDR3nt: TGTGCCAGCTCCCCGGGGGACAGCAAAAACATTCAGTACTTC; CDR3aa: CASSPGDSKNIQYF; v_gene: TRBV18; d_gene: -; j_gene: TRBJ2-4; abundance: -
CDR3nt: TGTGCCAGCACCAAGGACAGGGCCCCCTACAATGAGCAGTTCTTC; CDR3aa: CASTKDRAPYNEQFF; v_gene: TRBV5-4; d_gene: TRBD1; j_gene: TRBJ2-1; abundance: -
CDR3nt: TGTGCCAGCAGCTTAGCTCGGGTTGGCTCGAACAATCAGCCCCAGCATTTT; CDR3aa: CASSLARVGSNNQPQHF; v_gene: TRBV7-8; d_gene: -; j_gene: TRBJ1-5; abundance: -
CDR3nt: TGTGCCAGCGGGCCCCAAAACGAGCAGTACTTC; CDR3aa: CASGPQNEQYF; v_gene: TRBV25-1; d_gene: -; j_gene: TRBJ2-7; abundance: -
CDR3nt: TGCAGCGTTGAGGACACCACAGATACGCAGTATTTT; CDR3aa: CSVEDTTDTQYF; v_gene: TRBV29-1; d_gene: -; j_gene: TRBJ2-3; abundance: few
CDR3nt: TGTGCCAGCAGCGTAGTTTGGAGCCCCACAGATACGCAGTATTTT; CDR3aa: CASSVVWSPTDTQYF; v_gene: TRBV9; d_gene: -; j_gene: TRBJ2-3; abundance: once
CDR3nt: TGTGCCAGCAGCTTCCCGGGACAGGACACCGGGGAGCTGTTTTTT; CDR3aa: CASSFPGQDTGELFF; v_gene: TRBV5-4; d_gene: TRBD1; j_gene: TRBJ2-2; abundance: -
CDR3nt: TGTGCCAGCAGTTCAGGGCAAGGTGGCTACACCTTC; CDR3aa: CASSSGQGGYTF; v_gene: TRBV28; d_gene: -; j_gene: TRBJ1-2; abundance: -
CDR3nt: TGTGCCAGCAGCGCGGTGGGGGGTTTGGAGACCCAGTACTTC; CDR3aa: CASSAVGGLETQYF; v_gene: TRBV9; d_gene: -; j_gene: TRBJ2-5; abundance: few
CDR3nt: TGTGCCAGTAGTATTACAGGGGGCGAAACAGATACGCAGTATTTT; CDR3aa: CASSITGGETDTQYF; v_gene: TRBV19; d_gene: TRBD1; j_gene: TRBJ2-3; abundance: -
CDR3nt: TGTGCCAGCAGTGAAGGGACAGGGTTCGGCTACACCTTC; CDR3aa: CASSEGTGFGYTF; v_gene: TRBV25-1; d_gene: TRBD1; j_gene: TRBJ1-2; abundance: -
CDR3nt: TGTGCCAGCAGCGTCCATGACATCAGCAATCAGCCCCAGCATTTT; CDR3aa: CASSVHDISNQPQHF; v_gene: TRBV5-6; d_gene: -; j_gene: TRBJ1-5; abundance: -
CDR3nt: TGTGCCAGCAGCTTTGACGGGAGCTCCTACAATGAGCAGTTCTTC; CDR3aa: CASSFDGSSYNEQFF; v_gene: TRBV7-2; d_gene: -; j_gene: TRBJ2-1; abundance: -
CDR3nt: TGTGCCAGCACCCTCGCAGGACAGGGGGAGGGGGATGGCTACACCTTC; CDR3aa: CASTLAGQGEGDGYTF; v_gene: TRBV28; d_gene: TRBD1; j_gene: TRBJ1-2; abundance: -
CDR3nt: TGTGCCAGCAGGGGGGGGGACTATGGCTACACCTTC; CDR3aa: CASRGGDYGYTF; v_gene: TRBV28; d_gene: -; j_gene: TRBJ1-2; abundance: -
CDR3nt: TGTGCCAGCGGGACAGGGTACGAGCAGTACTTC; CDR3aa: CASGTGYEQYF; v_gene: TRBV5-6; d_gene: TRBD1; j_gene: TRBJ2-7; abundance: once
CDR3nt: TGCGCCAGCAGCCAAGATCTAAACAGGGGGCACCTCCAAGAGACCCAGTACTTC; CDR3aa: CASSQDLNRGHLQETQYF; v_gene: TRBV4-3; d_gene: TRBD1; j_gene: TRBJ2-5; abundance: few
CDR3nt: TGTGCCAGCAGAAGAGACTACGAGCAGTACTTC; CDR3aa: CASRRDYEQYF; v_gene: TRBV6-5; d_gene: -; j_gene: TRBJ2-7; abundance: -
CDR3nt: TGTGCCAGCAGCGCGGGACTAGCGGCCTCCTACAATGAGCAGTTCTTC; CDR3aa: CASSAGLAASYNEQFF; v_gene: TRBV9; d_gene: TRBD2; j_gene: TRBJ2-1; abundance: -
CDR3nt: TGCGCCAGCGGGATAGGATCAGGGTTTGGGTATGGCTACACCTTC; CDR3aa: CASGIGSGFGYGYTF; v_gene: TRBV5-1; d_gene: -; j_gene: TRBJ1-2; abundance: few
CDR3nt: TGTGCCAGCAGCCTGGGACAGGGCACAGATACGCAGTATTTT; CDR3aa: CASSLGQGTDTQYF; v_gene: TRBV7-9; d_gene: TRBD1; j_gene: TRBJ2-3; abundance: -
CDR3nt: TGTGCCAGCTCACTTCTCCCCGGGACTCCGCAGGATGAGCAGTTCTTC; CDR3aa: CASSLLPGTPQDEQFF; v_gene: TRBV18; d_gene: -; j_gene: TRBJ2-1; abundance: -
CDR3nt: TGCGCCAGCGGAGGGCGGGAAGGGAACACTGAAGCTTTCTTT; CDR3aa: CASGGREGNTEAFF; v_gene: TRBV5-1; d_gene: -; j_gene: TRBJ1-1; abundance: few
CDR3nt: TGTGCCAGTAGTCCTGTGGGTCTCGCGGGAGGGCCCACAGATACGCAGTATTTT; CDR3aa: CASSPVGLAGGPTDTQYF; v_gene: TRBV19; d_gene: TRBD2; j_gene: TRBJ2-3; abundance: -
CDR3nt: TGTGCCAGCAATAACAGGGAAAGCAATCAGCCCCAGCATTTT; CDR3aa: CASNNRESNQPQHF; v_gene: TRBV28; d_gene: -; j_gene: TRBJ1-5; abundance: -
CDR3nt: TGTGCCAGCAGCCCGTCGGACAGGAGGAACACCGGGGAGCTGTTTTTT; CDR3aa: CASSPSDRRNTGELFF; v_gene: TRBV9; d_gene: TRBD1; j_gene: TRBJ2-2; abundance: -
CDR3nt: TGTGCCAGCAGCTTAAGGAACAGGTCTCCCTCTGGGGCCAACGTCCTGACTTTC; CDR3aa: CASSLRNRSPSGANVLTF; v_gene: TRBV7-3; d_gene: -; j_gene: TRBJ2-6; abundance: -
CDR3nt: TGTGCCAGCAGCTTAGGCCAGACTAGCGGGAGTTACGAGCAGTACTTC; CDR3aa: CASSLGQTSGSYEQYF; v_gene: TRBV13; d_gene: TRBD2; j_gene: TRBJ2-7; abundance: -
CDR3nt: TGTGCCAGCAGCTTTCCAAACACAGATACGCAGTATTTT; CDR3aa: CASSFPNTDTQYF; v_gene: TRBV7-2; d_gene: -; j_gene: TRBJ2-3; abundance: -
CDR3nt: TGTGCCTGGATGTCACTAGCCAAAAACATTCAGTACTTC; CDR3aa: CAWMSLAKNIQYF; v_gene: TRBV30; d_gene: -; j_gene: TRBJ2-4; abundance: -